Sequencing of this T cell receptor (beta chain) was carried out in a study of shared clonotypes between healthy human individuals. Study conclusions and caveats: Few donors limited the genetic and exposure-history diversity represented.

On this clone itself: Its antigen is as yet unknown.

The CDR3 runs to 14 residues. V gave up 1 base and J gave up 2 bases, with 10 bases separating them. Per germline, CDR1 SGHRS and CDR2 YFSETQ. This was a deep-level run. Profiled with immunoSEQ multiplex PCR; TCRdb holds only in-frame clones, not every one. The data contain about 1.5 million clones, more than 95% of them singletons. The V gene is TRBV5-1, the J gene TRBJ2-7; maybe TRBD1 (5 bases). This TCR was recovered from a man younger than 40 in good health. The sample was naive CD4+ T cells sorted from blood. Subset of the sample: CD45RA+ positively selected. CDR3 in amino acids: CASSLSTAAYEQYF. DNA for the CDR3: TGCGCCAGCAGCTTGTCGACAGCCGCCTACGAGCAGTACTTC.